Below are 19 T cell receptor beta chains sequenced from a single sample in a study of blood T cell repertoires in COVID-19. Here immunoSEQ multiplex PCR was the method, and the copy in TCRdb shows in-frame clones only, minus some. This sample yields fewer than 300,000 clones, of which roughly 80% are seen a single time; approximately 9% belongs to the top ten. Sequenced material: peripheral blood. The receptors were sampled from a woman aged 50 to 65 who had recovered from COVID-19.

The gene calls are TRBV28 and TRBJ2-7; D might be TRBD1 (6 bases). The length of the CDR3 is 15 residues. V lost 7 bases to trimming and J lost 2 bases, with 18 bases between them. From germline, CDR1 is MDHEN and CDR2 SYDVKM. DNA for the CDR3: TGTGCCAGCACCTCAGGGACACTAAATCCCTACGAGCAGTACTTC. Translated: CASTSGTLNPYEQYF.

The CDR3 region is CASSFLARLNEQYF. The CDR3 nucleotides read TGTGCCAGCAGTTTCCTCGCGCGGCTTAACGAGCAGTACTTC. The chain joins TRBV27 to TRBJ2-7, with D hard to call. This CDR3 contains 14 residues. V lost 3 bases, J lost 5 bases, and 14 bases lay in between. The germline gives CDR1 MNHEY, CDR2 SMNVEV (reference sequence).

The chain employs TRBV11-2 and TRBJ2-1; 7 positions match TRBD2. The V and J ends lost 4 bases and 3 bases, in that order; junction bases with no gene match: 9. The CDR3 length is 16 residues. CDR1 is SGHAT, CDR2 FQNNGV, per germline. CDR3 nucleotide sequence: TGTGCCAGCAGCTACCTAGGAGCGGGGAACTACAATGAGCAGTTCTTC. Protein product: CASSYLGAGNYNEQFF.

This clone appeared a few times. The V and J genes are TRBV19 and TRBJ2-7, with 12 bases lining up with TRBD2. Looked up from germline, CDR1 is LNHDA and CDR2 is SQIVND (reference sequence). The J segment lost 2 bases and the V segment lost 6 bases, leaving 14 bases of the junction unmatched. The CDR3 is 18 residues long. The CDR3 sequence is CASSTLAGGQVLPYEQYF. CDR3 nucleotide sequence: TGTGCCAGTAGCACACTAGCGGGAGGCCAAGTATTACCCTACGAGCAGTACTTC.

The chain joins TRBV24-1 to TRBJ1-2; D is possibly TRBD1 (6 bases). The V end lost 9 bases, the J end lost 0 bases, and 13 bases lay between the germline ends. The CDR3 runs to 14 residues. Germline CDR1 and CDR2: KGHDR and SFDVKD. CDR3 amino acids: CATGQHDTNYGYTF. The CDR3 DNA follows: TGTGCCACCGGACAGCACGATACTAACTATGGCTACACCTTC.

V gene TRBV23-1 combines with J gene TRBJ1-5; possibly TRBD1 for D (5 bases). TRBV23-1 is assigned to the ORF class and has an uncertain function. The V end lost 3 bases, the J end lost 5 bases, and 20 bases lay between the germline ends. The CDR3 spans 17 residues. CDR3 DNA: TGCGCCAGCAGTCACAATCTGACCCAGGGTGCAGATCAGCCCCAGCATTTT. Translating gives CASSHNLTQGADQPQHF.

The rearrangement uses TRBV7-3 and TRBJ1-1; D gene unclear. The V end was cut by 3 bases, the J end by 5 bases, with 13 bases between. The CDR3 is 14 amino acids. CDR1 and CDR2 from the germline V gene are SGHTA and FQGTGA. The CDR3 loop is CASSFGVSGTEAFF. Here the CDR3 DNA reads TGTGCCAGCAGCTTTGGGGTCTCGGGGACTGAAGCTTTCTTT.

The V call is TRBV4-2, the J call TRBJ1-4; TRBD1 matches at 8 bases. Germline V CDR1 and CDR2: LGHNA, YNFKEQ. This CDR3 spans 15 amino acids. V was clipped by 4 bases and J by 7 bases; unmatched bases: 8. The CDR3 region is CASSRLQGEGEKLFF. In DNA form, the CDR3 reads TGTGCCAGCAGCCGGCTACAGGGGGAGGGTGAAAAACTGTTTTTT.

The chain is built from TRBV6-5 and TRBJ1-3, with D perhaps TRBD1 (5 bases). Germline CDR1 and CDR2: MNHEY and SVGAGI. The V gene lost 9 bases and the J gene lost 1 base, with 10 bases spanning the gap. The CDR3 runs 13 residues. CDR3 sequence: CASGALSGNTIYF. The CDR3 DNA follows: TGTGCCAGTGGGGCCCTTTCTGGAAACACCATATATTTT.

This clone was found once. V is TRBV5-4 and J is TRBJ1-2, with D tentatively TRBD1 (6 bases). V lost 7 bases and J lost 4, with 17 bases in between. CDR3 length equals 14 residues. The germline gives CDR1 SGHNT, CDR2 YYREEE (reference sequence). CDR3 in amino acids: CASYVGTRRYGYTF. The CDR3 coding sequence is TGTGCCAGCTATGTCGGGACAAGACGCTATGGCTACACCTTC.

This chain's CDR3 is CASTSWFRGTASGANVLTF. For the CDR3, the DNA is TGTGCCAGCACCTCCTGGTTTCGGGGGACTGCCTCTGGGGCCAACGTCCTGACTTTC. The chain links TRBV28 to TRBJ2-6, with D perhaps matching TRBD2 (6 bases). The CDR3 length is 19 residues. Deletions cut 7 bases from V and 0 bases from J, with 22 bases between. Germline V gene data show CDR1 as MDHEN and CDR2 as SYDVKM.

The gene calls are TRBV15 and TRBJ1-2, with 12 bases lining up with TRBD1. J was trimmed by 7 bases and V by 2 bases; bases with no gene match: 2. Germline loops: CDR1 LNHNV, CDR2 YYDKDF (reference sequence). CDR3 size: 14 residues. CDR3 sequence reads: CATSRRGQGAGYTF. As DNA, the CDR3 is TGTGCCACCAGCAGAAGGGGACAGGGGGCTGGCTACACCTTC.

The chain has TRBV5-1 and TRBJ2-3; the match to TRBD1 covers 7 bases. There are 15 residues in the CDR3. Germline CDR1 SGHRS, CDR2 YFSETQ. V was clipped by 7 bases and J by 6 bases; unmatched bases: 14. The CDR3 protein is CASVGGTGFMDTQYF. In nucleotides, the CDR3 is TGCGCCAGCGTAGGGGGCACAGGGTTTATGGATACGCAGTATTTT.

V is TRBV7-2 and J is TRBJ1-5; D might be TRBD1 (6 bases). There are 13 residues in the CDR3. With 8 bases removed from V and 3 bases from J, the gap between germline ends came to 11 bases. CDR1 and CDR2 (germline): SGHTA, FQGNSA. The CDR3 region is CASGRDINQPQHF. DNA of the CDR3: TGTGCCAGCGGAAGGGACATCAATCAGCCCCAGCATTTT. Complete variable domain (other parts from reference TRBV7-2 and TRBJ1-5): GAGVSQSPSNKVTEKGKDVELRCDPISGHTALYWYRQSLGQGLEFLIYFQGNSAPDKSGLPSDRFSAERTGGSVSTLTIQRTQQEDSAVYLCASGRDINQPQHFGDGTRLSIL.

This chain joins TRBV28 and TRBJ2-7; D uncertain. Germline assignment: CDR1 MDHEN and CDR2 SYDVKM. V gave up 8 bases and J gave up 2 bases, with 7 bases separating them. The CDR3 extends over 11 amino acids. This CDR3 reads CASARPYEQYF. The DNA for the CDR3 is TGTGCCAGCGCTAGACCCTACGAGCAGTACTTC. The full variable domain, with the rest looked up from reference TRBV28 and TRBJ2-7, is DVKVTQSSRYLVKRTGEKVFLECVQDMDHENMFWYRQDPGLGLRLIYFSYDVKMKEKGDIPEGYSVSREKKERFSLILESASTNQTSMYLCASARPYEQYFGPGTRLTVT.

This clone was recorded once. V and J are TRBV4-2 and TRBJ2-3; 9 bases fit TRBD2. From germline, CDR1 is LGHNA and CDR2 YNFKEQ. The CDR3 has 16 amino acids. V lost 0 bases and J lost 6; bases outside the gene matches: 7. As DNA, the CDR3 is TGTGCCAGCAGCCAAGATGGTACTAGCGGGTTGGATACGCAGTATTTT. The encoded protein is CASSQDGTSGLDTQYF.

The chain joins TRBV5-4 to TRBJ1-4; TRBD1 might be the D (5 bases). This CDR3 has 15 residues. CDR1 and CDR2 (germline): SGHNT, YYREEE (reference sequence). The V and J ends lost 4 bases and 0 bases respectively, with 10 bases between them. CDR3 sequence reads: CASSPGGPTNEKLFF. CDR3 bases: TGTGCCAGCAGCCCGGGGGGTCCAACTAATGAAAAACTGTTTTTT.

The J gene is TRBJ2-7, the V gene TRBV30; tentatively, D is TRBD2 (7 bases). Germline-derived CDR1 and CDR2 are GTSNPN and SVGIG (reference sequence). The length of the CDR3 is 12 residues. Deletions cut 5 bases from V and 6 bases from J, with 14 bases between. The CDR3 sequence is CAWGRGGFEQYF. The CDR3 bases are TGTGCCTGGGGGAGGGGGGGGTTCGAGCAGTACTTC.

CDR3 sequence reads: CASSSSLGPEQYF. The CDR3 nucleotides read TGTGCCAGCAGCAGCTCCCTGGGGCCCGAGCAGTACTTC. The rearrangement links TRBV5-4 to TRBJ2-7; tentatively, D is TRBD1 (5 bases). The CDR3 sequence is 13 residues long. Germline V gene lookup returns CDR1 SGHNT and CDR2 YYREEE (reference sequence). Trimming cost V 4 bases and J 6 bases, with 14 bases left between them.